This TCR beta chain was profiled in a study of cytomegalovirus exposure and HLA in healthy donors. Study-level points and caveats: The authors considered a cluster of highly shared sequence variants likely to be a sequencing artifact.

This clone was picked up a small number of times. The antigen remains unidentified. The CDR3 extends over 16 amino acids. The germline gives CDR1 MDHEN, CDR2 SYDVKM. After removal of 1 base from V and 1 base from J, the junction contained 4 bases not matched to a gene. Primers for the PCR totalled 60 Vbeta and 13 Jbeta. Produced via immunoSEQ multiplex PCR; TCRdb's table is partial and in-frame only. The data contain some 100,000 clones, more than 80% of them singletons. Sequencing was done on a sample of PBMCs. The rearrangement joins TRBV28 to TRBJ2-1, with 7 bases fitting TRBD1. The TCR originated in a young man in good health and CMV-seronegative. DNA of the CDR3: TGTGCCAGCAGTTTATCCGGGACAGAATCCTACAATGAGCAGTTCTTC. This translates into CASSLSGTESYNEQFF.